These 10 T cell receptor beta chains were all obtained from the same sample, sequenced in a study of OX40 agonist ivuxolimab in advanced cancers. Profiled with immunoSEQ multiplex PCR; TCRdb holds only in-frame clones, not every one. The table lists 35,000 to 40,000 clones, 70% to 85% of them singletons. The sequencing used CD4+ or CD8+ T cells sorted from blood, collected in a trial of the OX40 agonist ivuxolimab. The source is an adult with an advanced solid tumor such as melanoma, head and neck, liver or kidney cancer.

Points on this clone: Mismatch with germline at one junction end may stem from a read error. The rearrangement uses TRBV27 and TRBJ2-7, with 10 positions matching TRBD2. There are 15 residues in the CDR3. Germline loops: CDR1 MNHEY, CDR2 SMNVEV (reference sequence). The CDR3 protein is CASSVSGLANYEQYF. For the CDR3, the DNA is TGTGCCAGCAGTGTATCGGGACTAGCGAACTACGAGCAGTACTTC.

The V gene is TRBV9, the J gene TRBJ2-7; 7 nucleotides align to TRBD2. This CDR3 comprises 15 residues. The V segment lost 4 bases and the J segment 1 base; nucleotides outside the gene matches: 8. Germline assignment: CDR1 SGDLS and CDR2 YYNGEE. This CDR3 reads CASSTQAGLSYEQYF. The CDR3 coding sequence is TGTGCCAGCAGCACCCAAGCGGGACTTTCCTACGAGCAGTACTTC. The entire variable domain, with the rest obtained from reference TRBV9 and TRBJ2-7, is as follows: DSGVTQTPKHLITATGQRVTLRCSPRSGDLSVYWYQQSLDQGLQFLIQYYNGEERAKGNILERFSAQQFPDLHSELNLSSLELGDSALYFCASSTQAGLSYEQYFGPGTRLTVT.

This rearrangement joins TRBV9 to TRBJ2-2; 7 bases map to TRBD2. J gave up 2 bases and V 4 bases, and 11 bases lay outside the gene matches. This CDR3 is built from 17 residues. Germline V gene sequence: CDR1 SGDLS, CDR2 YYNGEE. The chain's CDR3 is CASSPPWAGDNTGELFF. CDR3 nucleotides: TGTGCCAGCAGCCCGCCTTGGGCGGGAGACAACACCGGGGAGCTGTTTTTT.

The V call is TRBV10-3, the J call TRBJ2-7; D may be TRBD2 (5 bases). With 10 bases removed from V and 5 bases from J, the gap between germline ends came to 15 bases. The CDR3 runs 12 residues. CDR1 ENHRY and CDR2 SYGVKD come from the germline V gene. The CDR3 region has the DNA TGTGCCAGCTCTGAGGGAGTAGACGAGCAGTACTTC. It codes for CASSEGVDEQYF.

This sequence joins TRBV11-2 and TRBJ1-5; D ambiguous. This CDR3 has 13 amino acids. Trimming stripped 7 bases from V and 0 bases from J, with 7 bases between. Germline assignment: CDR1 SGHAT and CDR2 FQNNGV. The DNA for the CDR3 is TGTGCCAGCAAGGCAGATAGCAATCAGCCCCAGCATTTT. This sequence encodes CASKADSNQPQHF.

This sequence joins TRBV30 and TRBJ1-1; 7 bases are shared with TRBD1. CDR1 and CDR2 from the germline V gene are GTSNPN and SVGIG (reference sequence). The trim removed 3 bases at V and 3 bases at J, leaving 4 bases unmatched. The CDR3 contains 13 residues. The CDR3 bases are TGTGCCTGGAGCACAGGGGTGGACACTGAAGCTTTCTTT. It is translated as CAWSTGVDTEAFF.

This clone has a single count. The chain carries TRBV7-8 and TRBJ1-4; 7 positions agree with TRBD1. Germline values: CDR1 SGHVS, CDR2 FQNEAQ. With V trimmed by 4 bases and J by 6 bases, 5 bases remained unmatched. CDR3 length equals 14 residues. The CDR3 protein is CASSYDREDEKLFF. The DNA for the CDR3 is TGTGCCAGCAGCTATGACAGGGAGGATGAAAAACTGTTTTTT.

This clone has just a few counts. CDR3 sequence (DNA): TGTGCCAGCAGCTTAGGAGGGACAGGAGCCTACGAGCAGTACTTC. It specifies CASSLGGTGAYEQYF. The chain joins TRBV7-9 to TRBJ2-7, with 8 bases fitting TRBD1. In germline, CDR1 is SEHNR, CDR2 FQNEAQ (reference sequence). Unmatched junction bases numbered 4, after V lost 1 base and J lost 2 bases. The CDR3 extends over 15 amino acids.

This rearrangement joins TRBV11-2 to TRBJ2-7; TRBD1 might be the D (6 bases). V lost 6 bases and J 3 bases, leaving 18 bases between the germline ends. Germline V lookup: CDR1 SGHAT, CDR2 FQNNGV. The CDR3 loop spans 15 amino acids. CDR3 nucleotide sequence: TGTGCCAGCAGGAGAGGACTTCGGGACAACTACGAGCAGTACTTC. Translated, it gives CASRRGLRDNYEQYF.

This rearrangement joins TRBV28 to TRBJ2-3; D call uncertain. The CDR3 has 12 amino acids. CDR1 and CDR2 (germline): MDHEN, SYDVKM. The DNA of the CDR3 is TGTGTCGCCGGCCAGTCCACAGATACGCAGTATTTT. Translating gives CVAGQSTDTQYF.